The 6 T cell receptor beta chains reported below all come from one sample, sequenced in a study of T cells in Graves' hyperthyroidism and ophthalmopathy (dated 2019 in TCRdb). The library was obtained by multiplex PCR. Instrument on record: Illumina HiSeq 2000. The TCR beta CDR3 regions were amplified from the RNA transcripts. For the first round of RT-PCR on the TCR CDR3, the HTBI primer set was used together with the Qiagen OneStep RT-PCR kit. The public sequencing data were trimmed at Q25 with fastp and processed into clonotypes with MiXCR by TCRdb, which kept only in-frame beta chains. Merged by CDR3 protein, the rows form single entries marked with the most common genes and DNA. Recorded for this sample are roughly 400,000 distinct CDR3 sequences; approximately 25% of them occurred a single time. The ten largest clones represent around 79% of the sample. The sequenced material came from blood. The source of these receptors is a man between 45 and 60 years old with Graves' hyperthyroidism.

This clonotype was seen many times. The gene calls are TRBV7-9 and TRBJ2-7; D is uncertain. The V end was cut by 2 bases, the J end by 6 bases, with 8 bases between. This CDR3 region has 12 residues. CDR1 SEHNR and CDR2 FQNEAQ come from the germline V gene (reference sequence). CDR3 region: CASSLRSGEQYF. The CDR3, as DNA: TGTGCCAGCAGCTTACGATCGGGCGAGCAGTACTTC.

For this clonotype: The junction departs from the called germline gene at one end, perhaps through a read error. CDR3 region: CASSSRLAGVETQHF. The CDR3 DNA is TGTGCCAGCAGTTCCAGACTAGCGGGAGTGGAGACCCAGCACTTC. V usage is TRBV27 and J usage is TRBJ2-5, with 12 bases identical to TRBD2. The CDR3 is 15 amino acids. Germline V gene sequence: CDR1 MNHEY, CDR2 SMNVEV (reference sequence).

The chain joins TRBV20-1 to TRBJ1-4; perhaps TRBD1 as D (6 bases). V lost 6 bases and J lost 10, with 12 bases in between. The CDR3 loop spans 11 amino acids. Germline V CDR1 and CDR2: DFQATT, SNEGSKA (reference sequence). The CDR3 nucleotides are TGCAGTGCAATCGAACAGGGAAAACTGTTTTTT. This sequence encodes CSAIEQGKLFF.

This rearrangement joins TRBV9 to TRBJ2-3; possible D gene TRBD1, 6 bases. CDR3 length: 15 amino acids. The germline V gene has CDR1 SGDLS and CDR2 YYNGEE. Trimming pared 0 bases from V and 0 bases from J, leaving 8 bases between. CDR3 bases: TGTGCCAGCAGCGTAGTTGGACAGAGCACAGATACGCAGTATTTT. Amino acids: CASSVVGQSTDTQYF.

This clonotype was seen repeatedly, ten times or more. The rearrangement uses TRBV20-1 and TRBJ2-1, with 10 bases matching TRBD2. Trimming cost V 5 bases and J 0 bases; bases outside gene matches: 1. The CDR3 is made up of 14 amino acids. Germline V gene sequence: CDR1 DFQATT, CDR2 SNEGSKA (reference sequence). This CDR3 is CSASSGSSYNEQFF. The DNA of the CDR3 is TGCAGTGCTTCTAGCGGGAGCTCCTACAATGAGCAGTTCTTC.

This clonotype was seen a few times. This chain links TRBV20-1 with TRBJ1-1, with D uncertain. The CDR3 covers 13 residues. Germline-derived CDR1 and CDR2 are DFQATT and SNEGSKA (reference sequence). Trimming left V 3 bases short and J 0 bases short, with 8 bases between. The CDR3: CSASTAMNTEAFF. The CDR3 DNA follows: TGCAGTGCTAGCACAGCTATGAACACTGAAGCTTTCTTT.